This TCR beta chain was captured by sequencing in a study of cytomegalovirus exposure and HLA in healthy donors. Study context: A prior analysis found 117 million unique TCR beta sequences from 170 million or so T cells. Study outcomes and limitations: Earlier findings revealed that most TCR beta V segments proved productive either about 90% or about 30% of the time.

PCR was performed using 60 Vbeta and 13 Jbeta primers. Libraries were prepared by immunoSEQ multiplex PCR; TCRdb keeps only in-frame clonotypes and omits some of them. The table records about 94,000 clones, approximately 75% of them present only once. V lost 5 bases, J lost 7 bases, and 6 bases stayed unmatched. Per germline, CDR1 SGHAT and CDR2 FQDESV (reference sequence). This CDR3 region has 13 residues. This clone occurred once. Its cognate antigen is unknown. Sequencing used PBMCs. The source of this sequence is a woman in her forties in good health and CMV-seronegative. The rearrangement joins TRBV11-1 to TRBJ2-5; 8 bases fit TRBD2. As DNA, the CDR3 is TGTGCCAGCAGCGTCCGGGAGGGAGGGACCCAGTACTTC. It yields the protein CASSVREGGTQYF.